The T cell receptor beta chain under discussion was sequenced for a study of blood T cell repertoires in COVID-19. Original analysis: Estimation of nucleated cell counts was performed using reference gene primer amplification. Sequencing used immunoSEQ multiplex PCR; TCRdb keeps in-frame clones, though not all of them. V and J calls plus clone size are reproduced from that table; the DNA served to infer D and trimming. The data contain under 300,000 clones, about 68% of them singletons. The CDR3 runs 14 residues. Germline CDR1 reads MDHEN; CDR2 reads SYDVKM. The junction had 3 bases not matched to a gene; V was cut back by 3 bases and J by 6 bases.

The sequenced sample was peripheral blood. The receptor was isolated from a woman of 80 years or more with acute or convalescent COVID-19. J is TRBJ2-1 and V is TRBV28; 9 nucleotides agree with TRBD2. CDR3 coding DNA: TGTGCCAGCAGTTTCAGCGGGAGGCGCAATGAGCAGTTCTTC. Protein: CASSFSGRRNEQFF.